These 13 T cell receptor beta chains were sequenced from one sample in a study of blood T cell repertoires in COVID-19. The assay was immunoSEQ multiplex PCR, and TCRdb's table has in-frame clones only and misses some. The sample contains 40,000 to 55,000 clones, around 94% of which appear only once. Sequenced sample: peripheral blood. These receptors all come from a man aged 45 to 65 with COVID-19, enrolled during active disease.

J is TRBJ1-1 and V is TRBV7-2; no clear D. V shed 4 bases and J shed 5 bases, with 11 bases lying between them. CDR1 and CDR2 (germline): SGHTA, FQGNSA. The CDR3 has 13 amino acids. The CDR3 DNA follows: TGTGCCAGCAGCTCGATTCCAGAAACTGAAGCTTTCTTT. Translated, it gives CASSSIPETEAFF.

This sequence joins TRBV5-1 and TRBJ1-3; D gene ambiguous. Trimming removed 5 bases at V and 2 bases at J, with 11 bases between. This CDR3 has 14 amino acids. CDR1 is SGHRS, CDR2 YFSETQ, per germline. CDR3 region: CASRLGTAGNTIYF. The CDR3 DNA is TGCGCCAGCAGACTGGGCACAGCTGGAAACACCATATATTTT.

This CDR3 is CASSYLTGGYTF. DNA of the CDR3: TGTGCCAGCAGTTACCTGACAGGAGGCTACACCTTC. The V and J genes are TRBV6-6 and TRBJ1-2, with D perhaps matching TRBD1 (6 bases). V dropped 2 bases and J dropped 8 bases, with 9 bases sitting between them. Germline V CDR1 and CDR2: MNHNY, SVGAGI (reference sequence). The CDR3 spans 12 residues.

Here the CDR3 DNA reads TGTGCCAGCAGCGGCGGAAACACCATATATTTT. Translation: CASSGGNTIYF. This chain joins TRBV11-2 and TRBJ1-3; D not resolved. The germline gives CDR1 SGHAT, CDR2 FQNNGV. The CDR3 has 11 residues. The V gene lost 5 bases and the J gene lost 4 bases, with 3 bases spanning the gap.

The V call is TRBV30, the J call TRBJ2-7, with D possibly matching TRBD2 (6 bases). The CDR3 has 14 residues. CDR1 is GTSNPN and CDR2 is SVGIG in the germline V gene (reference sequence). Trimming took off 5 bases at V and 1 base at J, with 15 bases between the two ends. CDR3 sequence: CAWRRGGTSYEQYF. In nucleotides, the CDR3 is TGTGCCTGGCGGCGCGGAGGGACTTCCTACGAGCAGTACTTC.

The rearrangement joins TRBV2 to TRBJ1-1; 11 nucleotides align to TRBD1. The CDR3 is 14 amino acids. V trimming: 8 bases; J trimming: 5 bases; junction bases outside the gene matches: 7. Germline V lookup: CDR1 SNHLY, CDR2 FYNNEI. CDR3: CASPGTGGETEAFF. In DNA, the CDR3 is TGTGCCAGCCCCGGGACAGGGGGAGAGACTGAAGCTTTCTTT.

The chain joins TRBV9 to TRBJ1-2; 12 bases match TRBD1. The ends lost 3 bases at V and 4 bases at J; junction bases unmatched: 4. The length of the CDR3 is 15 residues. Germline CDR1 reads SGDLS; CDR2 reads YYNGEE. The CDR3: CASSAGQGASYGYTF. The DNA for the CDR3 is TGTGCCAGCAGCGCGGGACAGGGGGCGTCCTATGGCTACACCTTC.

The V call is TRBV18, the J call TRBJ2-2; 9 bases map to TRBD2. The CDR3 loop spans 16 amino acids. J was trimmed by 5 bases and V by 3 bases; bases with no gene match: 7. CDR1 is KGHSH, CDR2 LQKENI, per germline. The DNA of the CDR3 is TGTGCCAGCTCACCTAATAGCGGGAGAGGGACCGGGGAGCTGTTTTTT. Amino acid sequence: CASSPNSGRGTGELFF.

The chain combines TRBV27 with TRBJ1-2; no firm D call. Per germline, CDR1 MNHEY and CDR2 SMNVEV (reference sequence). Trimming removed 2 bases from V and 4 bases from J, with 8 bases in between. The CDR3 consists of 13 residues. The CDR3 reads CASSLGLFYGYTF. The CDR3 coding sequence is TGTGCCAGCAGTTTAGGGCTCTTCTATGGCTACACCTTC.

This clone has only one observation. The rearrangement links TRBV7-9 to TRBJ2-2, with TRBD2 identical over 9 bases. J gave up 5 bases and V 1 base, and 5 bases lay outside the gene matches. Germline V gives CDR1 SEHNR, CDR2 FQNEAQ (reference sequence). The CDR3 sequence is 16 residues long. The DNA of the CDR3 is TGTGCCAGCAGCTTAGACGCGGGAGGGAAGACCGGGGAGCTGTTTTTT. Translating it yields CASSLDAGGKTGELFF.

This clone was detected only once. The chain combines TRBV2 with TRBJ1-2; tentatively, D is TRBD1 (6 bases). The ends were cut back, 5 bases at V and 8 bases at J, with 15 bases in the middle. Germline CDR1 reads SNHLY; CDR2 reads FYNNEI. This CDR3 contains 13 residues. The CDR3 loop reads CASSLGQSTGYTF. The CDR3 bases are TGTGCCAGCAGTTTAGGACAGTCAACGGGCTACACCTTC.

The J gene is TRBJ1-5, the V gene TRBV5-1; 12 bases agree with TRBD1. Germline V gene data show CDR1 as SGHRS and CDR2 as YFSETQ. The CDR3 runs to 15 residues. With 4 bases clipped from V and 6 bases from J, the junction kept 5 bases outside the gene matches. CDR3 sequence reads: CASSEGQGAGQPQHF. In DNA, the CDR3 is TGCGCCAGCAGCGAGGGACAGGGGGCGGGTCAGCCCCAGCATTTT.

The genes are TRBV27 and TRBJ1-5; D perhaps matches TRBD1 (5 bases). The CDR3 sequence is 14 residues long. Trimming took 3 bases from V and 4 from J, leaving 10 bases between them. CDR1 MNHEY and CDR2 SMNVEV come from the germline V gene (reference sequence). CDR3 residues: CASSFYGGNQPQHF. The CDR3 nucleotides are TGTGCCAGCAGTTTTTACGGGGGGAATCAGCCCCAGCATTTT.